A selection of T cell receptor beta chains follows, all from one sample in a study of PD-L1 blockade in urothelial cancer. Clones were read by immunoSEQ multiplex PCR, and TCRdb kept only the in-frame ones, dropping some. Of 50,000 or so clones listed, 86% are singletons. The sequencing used PBMCs, collected around atezolizumab (anti-PD-L1) treatment. These receptor sequences come from a man aged 60 to 75 with urothelial cancer. The CDR3 runs from the conserved cysteine through the conserved F or W. Fields, in order: V gene, J gene, D gene, CDR3 length, clone size, CDR3 protein, CDR3 DNA. A D gene is named only where the DNA matches it firmly. The size field is filled for only some rows; it gives once, few, many or a size class.

v_call: TRBV5-5; j_call: TRBJ2-1; d_call: TRBD2; cdr3_length: 16; clone_size: NA; cdr3_aa: CASSFTPSGGANEQFF; cdr3_nt: TGTGCCAGCAGCTTCACCCCCAGCGGGGGGGCCAATGAGCAGTTCTTC
v_call: TRBV28; j_call: TRBJ2-3; d_call: NA; cdr3_length: 12; clone_size: NA; cdr3_aa: CATRVKTDTQYF; cdr3_nt: TGTGCCACCCGGGTGAAAACAGATACGCAGTATTTT
v_call: TRBV5-1; j_call: TRBJ2-1; d_call: NA; cdr3_length: 13; clone_size: NA; cdr3_aa: CASSSGYLVGQFF; cdr3_nt: TGCGCCAGCAGCTCGGGTTACCTAGTCGGGCAGTTCTTC
v_call: TRBV7-3; j_call: TRBJ2-1; d_call: NA; cdr3_length: 14; clone_size: NA; cdr3_aa: CASSLSGSYNEQFF; cdr3_nt: TGTGCCAGCAGCTTAAGCGGTTCCTACAATGAGCAGTTCTTC
v_call: TRBV5-4; j_call: TRBJ2-1; d_call: TRBD1; cdr3_length: 12; clone_size: once; cdr3_aa: CASSGGQNEQFF; cdr3_nt: TGTGCCAGCAGCGGGGGACAGAATGAGCAGTTCTTC
v_call: TRBV5-1; j_call: TRBJ2-3; d_call: TRBD2; cdr3_length: 15; clone_size: NA; cdr3_aa: CASSLLAGRSDTQYF; cdr3_nt: TGCGCCAGCAGCTTACTAGCGGGAAGGTCAGATACGCAGTATTTT
v_call: TRBV7-9; j_call: TRBJ2-1; d_call: TRBD2; cdr3_length: 15; clone_size: NA; cdr3_aa: CASSLVLGGGNEQFF; cdr3_nt: TGTGCCAGCAGCTTAGTTCTCGGGGGGGGGAATGAGCAGTTCTTC
v_call: TRBV18; j_call: TRBJ1-5; d_call: TRBD1; cdr3_length: 13; clone_size: NA; cdr3_aa: CASSQGKNQPQHF; cdr3_nt: TGTGCCAGTTCACAGGGGAAAAATCAGCCCCAGCATTTT
v_call: TRBV5-1; j_call: TRBJ2-2; d_call: TRBD2; cdr3_length: 15; clone_size: NA; cdr3_aa: CASKGGGANTGELFF; cdr3_nt: TGCGCCAGCAAGGGCGGGGGAGCGAACACCGGGGAGCTGTTTTTT
v_call: TRBV28; j_call: TRBJ2-5; d_call: NA; cdr3_length: 13; clone_size: NA; cdr3_aa: CASRDSYQETQYF; cdr3_nt: TGTGCCAGCAGGGACAGCTACCAAGAGACCCAGTACTTC
v_call: TRBV21-1; j_call: TRBJ1-6; d_call: NA; cdr3_length: 16; clone_size: NA; cdr3_aa: CASSTKEDRGPATLHF; cdr3_nt: TGTGCCAGCAGCACGAAAGAGGACAGGGGCCCCGCCACCCTCCACTTT
v_call: TRBV11-3; j_call: TRBJ1-1; d_call: NA; cdr3_length: 14; clone_size: NA; cdr3_aa: CASSVLQGFGEAFF; cdr3_nt: TGTGCCAGCAGCGTATTACAGGGTTTTGGTGAAGCTTTCTTT
v_call: TRBV10-3; j_call: TRBJ2-1; d_call: TRBD2; cdr3_length: 16; clone_size: NA; cdr3_aa: CAISGGASGGANEQFF; cdr3_nt: TGTGCCATCAGTGGCGGGGCTAGCGGGGGGGCCAATGAGCAGTTCTTC
v_call: TRBV5-1; j_call: TRBJ1-1; d_call: NA; cdr3_length: 14; clone_size: NA; cdr3_aa: CTSSLVLENTEAFF; cdr3_nt: TGCACCAGCAGCTTGGTACTTGAGAACACTGAAGCTTTCTTT
v_call: TRBV28; j_call: TRBJ1-2; d_call: NA; cdr3_length: 14; clone_size: NA; cdr3_aa: CASSLPQGGYGYTF; cdr3_nt: TGTGCCAGCAGTTTGCCACAGGGCGGCTATGGCTACACCTTC
v_call: TRBV6-5; j_call: TRBJ2-2; d_call: TRBD1; cdr3_length: 16; clone_size: NA; cdr3_aa: CASSYTAGGRTGELFF; cdr3_nt: TGTGCCAGCAGTTACACCGCAGGGGGACGCACCGGGGAGCTGTTTTTT
v_call: TRBV4-1; j_call: TRBJ2-7; d_call: TRBD2; cdr3_length: 16; clone_size: NA; cdr3_aa: CASSQGLAGGNYEQYF; cdr3_nt: TGCGCCAGCAGCCAAGGTCTAGCGGGGGGCAACTACGAGCAGTACTTC
v_call: TRBV29-1; j_call: TRBJ1-1; d_call: NA; cdr3_length: 13; clone_size: few; cdr3_aa: CSARDRSDTEAFF; cdr3_nt: TGCAGCGCTCGAGACAGGTCGGACACTGAAGCTTTCTTT
v_call: TRBV11-3; j_call: TRBJ1-4; d_call: NA; cdr3_length: 16; clone_size: NA; cdr3_aa: CASSLVEGGSNEKLFF; cdr3_nt: TGTGCCAGCAGCTTAGTTGAGGGCGGAAGTAATGAAAAACTGTTTTTT
v_call: TRBV27; j_call: TRBJ1-5; d_call: NA; cdr3_length: 15; clone_size: NA; cdr3_aa: CASSENQVPNQPQHF; cdr3_nt: TGTGCCAGCAGCGAGAACCAAGTACCCAATCAGCCCCAGCATTTT
v_call: TRBV11-1; j_call: TRBJ2-1; d_call: TRBD2; cdr3_length: 17; clone_size: NA; cdr3_aa: CASSPDGGRGSYNEQFF; cdr3_nt: TGTGCCAGCAGCCCGGACGGCGGGAGGGGTTCCTACAATGAGCAGTTCTTC
v_call: TRBV12-5; j_call: TRBJ1-4; d_call: NA; cdr3_length: 15; clone_size: NA; cdr3_aa: CASGLEGVHHEKLFF; cdr3_nt: TGTGCTAGTGGTTTGGAAGGGGTGCACCATGAAAAACTGTTTTTT
v_call: TRBV4-2; j_call: TRBJ1-5; d_call: NA; cdr3_length: 15; clone_size: NA; cdr3_aa: CASSLQPEGNQPQHF; cdr3_nt: TGTGCCAGCAGCCTGCAGCCCGAGGGCAATCAGCCCCAGCATTTT
v_call: TRBV2; j_call: TRBJ1-1; d_call: NA; cdr3_length: 15; clone_size: NA; cdr3_aa: CASRPTGGTGTEAFF; cdr3_nt: TGTGCCAGCAGACCAACGGGGGGGACGGGCACTGAAGCTTTCTTT
v_call: TRBV6-1; j_call: TRBJ2-5; d_call: TRBD2; cdr3_length: 15; clone_size: NA; cdr3_aa: CASSRLAGGQETQYF; cdr3_nt: TGTGCCAGCAGTAGACTAGCGGGAGGTCAGGAGACCCAGTACTTC
v_call: TRBV11-2; j_call: TRBJ1-3; d_call: TRBD1; cdr3_length: 16; clone_size: NA; cdr3_aa: CASSSLGTGAGNTIYF; cdr3_nt: TGTGCCAGCAGCTCCCTTGGGACAGGGGCCGGAAACACCATATATTTT
v_call: TRBV14; j_call: TRBJ1-1; d_call: NA; cdr3_length: 12; clone_size: NA; cdr3_aa: CASSQQGPTAFF; cdr3_nt: TGTGCCAGCAGCCAGCAGGGGCCCACAGCTTTCTTT
v_call: TRBV14; j_call: TRBJ2-2; d_call: NA; cdr3_length: 15; clone_size: NA; cdr3_aa: CASSYHATRTGELFF; cdr3_nt: TGTGCCAGCAGTTACCACGCGACTAGAACCGGGGAGCTGTTTTTT
v_call: TRBV27; j_call: TRBJ1-4; d_call: TRBD1; cdr3_length: 16; clone_size: NA; cdr3_aa: CASSPGTGGWIEKLFF; cdr3_nt: TGTGCCAGCAGTCCCGGGACAGGGGGCTGGATCGAAAAACTGTTTTTT
v_call: TRBV29-1; j_call: TRBJ2-7; d_call: TRBD2; cdr3_length: 13; clone_size: NA; cdr3_aa: CSANLAGAGEQYF; cdr3_nt: TGCAGCGCCAACCTAGCGGGGGCCGGCGAGCAGTACTTC
v_call: TRBV7-6; j_call: TRBJ2-5; d_call: NA; cdr3_length: 16; clone_size: NA; cdr3_aa: CASSSPRQGPKETQYF; cdr3_nt: TGTGCCAGCAGCTCCCCTCGCCAGGGGCCTAAAGAGACCCAGTACTTC
v_call: TRBV10-1; j_call: TRBJ2-2; d_call: NA; cdr3_length: 15; clone_size: NA; cdr3_aa: CASSGTALNTGELFF; cdr3_nt: TGCGCCAGCAGTGGGACAGCTCTGAACACCGGGGAGCTGTTTTTT
v_call: TRBV19; j_call: TRBJ2-6; d_call: NA; cdr3_length: 14; clone_size: NA; cdr3_aa: CASSPFSGANVLTF; cdr3_nt: TGTGCCAGTAGTCCCTTTTCTGGGGCCAACGTCCTGACTTTC
v_call: TRBV6-6; j_call: TRBJ2-2; d_call: NA; cdr3_length: 14; clone_size: NA; cdr3_aa: CASSYGRNTGELFF; cdr3_nt: TGTGCCAGCAGTTACGGCAGGAACACCGGGGAGCTGTTTTTT
v_call: TRBV18; j_call: TRBJ2-5; d_call: TRBD1; cdr3_length: 16; clone_size: NA; cdr3_aa: CASSTSTGVVSETQYF; cdr3_nt: TGTGCCAGCTCAACTTCGACAGGGGTGGTCTCAGAGACCCAGTACTTC
v_call: TRBV9; j_call: TRBJ2-2; d_call: NA; cdr3_length: 13; clone_size: NA; cdr3_aa: CASSVDGTGELFF; cdr3_nt: TGTGCCAGCAGCGTAGACGGGACCGGGGAGCTGTTTTTT
v_call: TRBV11-3; j_call: TRBJ2-1; d_call: TRBD1; cdr3_length: 13; clone_size: NA; cdr3_aa: CASTLTGTVRLFF; cdr3_nt: TGTGCCAGCACCCTGACCGGGACAGTACGATTGTTCTTC
v_call: TRBV5-4; j_call: TRBJ2-1; d_call: TRBD2; cdr3_length: 15; clone_size: few; cdr3_aa: CASSPSSGRNYEQFF; cdr3_nt: TGTGCCAGCAGCCCGTCTAGCGGGAGGAATTATGAGCAGTTCTTC
v_call: TRBV4-1; j_call: TRBJ1-4; d_call: NA; cdr3_length: 16; clone_size: NA; cdr3_aa: CASSQVGLGERGKLFF; cdr3_nt: TGCGCCAGCAGCCAAGTGGGGCTCGGGGAAAGGGGGAAACTGTTTTTT
v_call: TRBV7-8; j_call: TRBJ1-1; d_call: NA; cdr3_length: 15; clone_size: once; cdr3_aa: CASSLRSGAGTEAFF; cdr3_nt: TGTGCCAGCAGCTTAAGGTCAGGGGCTGGTACTGAAGCTTTCTTT
v_call: TRBV18; j_call: TRBJ1-2; d_call: NA; cdr3_length: 14; clone_size: NA; cdr3_aa: CASSPNPVFYGYTF; cdr3_nt: TGTGCCAGCTCACCAAATCCGGTTTTCTATGGCTACACCTTC